Sequencing of this T cell receptor beta chain was carried out in a study of T-cell memory formation after mild COVID-19. TCRdb reprocessed the 5' RACE reads with MiXCR, giving one entry per CDR3 protein. The sample lists 40,000 or so distinct CDR3 sequences; 6% to 8.5% were seen once. General study results and limits: Day 15 to 85 contracting clones showed balanced CD4/CD8; later expanders leaned CD4+.

In this sample, this clonotype turned up many times. Its target is not known. Germline values: CDR1 SGHVS, CDR2 FQNEAQ. The CDR3 length is 18 residues. Trimming pared 5 bases from V and 0 bases from J, leaving 17 bases between. This chain uses TRBV7-8 with TRBJ2-6; D uncertain. The sequenced sample consisted of PBMCs or a T cell subset sorted from them (not recorded which). This receptor was obtained from an adult who had mild COVID-19 (a few samples of this study predate the infection). Cell type and time point are not known. CDR3 residues: CASSRRRPGLSGANVLTF. The CDR3 nucleotides read TGTGCCAGCAGCCGAAGAAGACCAGGTCTCTCTGGGGCCAACGTCCTGACTTTC.